This TCR beta chain was retrieved from a study of T cell changes during pregnancy in multiple sclerosis. CDR1 and CDR2 from the germline V gene are SGHVS and FQNEAQ. V lost 2 bases and J lost 4; bases outside the gene matches: 18. CDR3 length: 20 amino acids. TCRdb keeps only in-frame clones here, not all; method: immunoSEQ multiplex PCR. The data contain 75,000 to 85,000 clones, 93% of them singletons. The TCR sequence derives from a female donor with multiple sclerosis, enrolled in a pregnancy study. This chain links TRBV7-8 with TRBJ2-2; 8 bases are a match to TRBD2. The sample here was peripheral blood, taken in the second trimester of pregnancy. In nucleotides, the CDR3 is TGTGCCAGCAGCTTAAGCTCGGGATACGGGAGGGCTAAATTCACCGGGGAGCTGTTTTTT. It is translated as CASSLSSGYGRAKFTGELFF.